Listed here are 21 T cell receptor beta chains from one sample, sequenced in a study of Tregs in tolerant kidney transplant recipients. Sequencing used immunoSEQ multiplex PCR; TCRdb keeps in-frame clones, though not all of them. The sample shows about 61,000 clones, 70% to 90% of them seen only once. The starting material was Tregs from blood, obtained before the transplant. These receptors all come from a human donor who received a combined kidney and bone marrow transplant.

The rearrangement joins TRBV5-1 to TRBJ1-2; D is possibly TRBD1 (5 bases). The V end was cut by 0 bases, the J end by 4 bases, with 13 bases between. In germline, CDR1 is SGHRS, CDR2 YFSETQ. The CDR3 has 15 residues. DNA of the CDR3: TGCGCCAGCAGCTTGGCCCGGGGCCCCGGCTATGGCTACACCTTC. Its protein is CASSLARGPGYGYTF.

This chain uses TRBV19 with TRBJ2-7; 7 positions match TRBD1. V dropped 6 bases and J dropped 0; count of bases not matched to a gene: 5. The CDR3 is made up of 14 amino acids. CDR1 and CDR2 (germline): LNHDA, SQIVND (reference sequence). CDR3 sequence: CASRETGSSYEQYF. The DNA of the CDR3 is TGTGCCAGTAGAGAGACAGGGAGCTCCTACGAGCAGTACTTC. The variable domain in full, completed from reference TRBV19 and TRBJ2-7, reads DGGITQSPKYLFRKEGQNVTLSCEQNLNHDAMYWYRQDPGQGLRLIYYSQIVNDFQKGDIAEGYSVSREKKESFPLTVTSAQKNPTAFYLCASRETGSSYEQYFGPGTRLTVT.

The CDR3 loop is CATSGGATYGYTF. The CDR3 DNA follows: TGTGCCACCTCAGGCGGGGCCACCTATGGCTACACCTTC. The genes are TRBV6-5 and TRBJ1-2, with D perhaps matching TRBD1 (5 bases). The V gene's germline CDR1 is MNHEY and CDR2 SVGAGI. The V gene lost 10 bases and the J gene lost 4 bases, with 16 bases spanning the gap. The CDR3 runs to 13 residues.

The chain combines TRBV11-1 with TRBJ2-1, with D uncertain. V was cut by 0 bases and J by 2 bases, with 8 bases left in between. CDR1 and CDR2 (germline): SGHAT, FQDESV (reference sequence). CDR3 length: 15 amino acids. The CDR3 DNA reads TGTGCCAGCAGCTTAGCTACCAGTCCCTACAATGAGCAGTTCTTC. It yields the protein CASSLATSPYNEQFF.

This chain's CDR3 is CASSPNDRGNTIYF. DNA for the CDR3: TGTGCCAGCTCACCAAACGACAGGGGAAACACCATATATTTT. The chain links TRBV18 to TRBJ1-3; tentatively, D is TRBD1 (6 bases). Trimming pared 2 bases from V and 4 bases from J, leaving 9 bases between. CDR1 KGHSH and CDR2 LQKENI come from the germline V gene. The CDR3 is 14 amino acids.

This chain joins TRBV9 and TRBJ2-3; TRBD2 agrees at 7 bases. Germline V lookup: CDR1 SGDLS, CDR2 YYNGEE. CDR3 length: 16 residues. V was clipped by 4 bases and J by 1 base; unmatched bases: 9. CDR3 DNA sequence: TGTGCCAGCAGCCTGACTAGCACGTATGGCACAGATACGCAGTATTTT. Protein sequence: CASSLTSTYGTDTQYF. Using reference TRBV9 and TRBJ2-3 for the parts outside the CDR3, the full variable domain is DSGVTQTPKHLITATGQRVTLRCSPRSGDLSVYWYQQSLDQGLQFLIQYYNGEERAKGNILERFSAQQFPDLHSELNLSSLELGDSALYFCASSLTSTYGTDTQYFGPGTRLTVL.

This clone appeared a few times. The chain has TRBV7-2 and TRBJ2-1; 14 bases agree with TRBD2. Germline trimming cut 5 bases from V and 1 base from J; bases unmatched to any gene: 1. The CDR3 is 16 residues long. Germline V gives CDR1 SGHTA, CDR2 FQGNSA. Here the CDR3 reads CASSRLAGGSYNEQFF. The CDR3 coding sequence is TGTGCCAGCAGCAGACTAGCGGGGGGGTCCTACAATGAGCAGTTCTTC.

This chain links TRBV6-5 with TRBJ1-1; D unresolved. CDR1 MNHEY and CDR2 SVGAGI come from the germline V gene. The length of the CDR3 is 15 residues. V was trimmed by 4 bases and J by 4 bases, leaving 16 bases between them. The CDR3 loop reads CASSSGGRLGTEAFF. Written as DNA, the CDR3 is TGTGCCAGCAGTTCCGGCGGGCGGCTCGGCACTGAAGCTTTCTTT.

V usage is TRBV10-3 and J usage is TRBJ2-2, with TRBD1 matching over 7 bases. The CDR3 totals 16 residues. V shed 7 bases and J 1 base; nucleotides not matched to a gene: 9. Looked up from germline, CDR1 is ENHRY and CDR2 is SYGVKD. CDR3 sequence (DNA): TGTGCCATCAAGACAGGGATATCTCAGAACACCGGGGAGCTGTTTTTT. Translation gives CAIKTGISQNTGELFF.

The rearrangement links TRBV7-9 to TRBJ2-5; a possible D gene is TRBD1 (6 bases). The CDR3 is 14 residues long. The germline V and J ends were trimmed by 4 bases and 1 base, with 10 bases remaining between them. Germline V gene lookup returns CDR1 SEHNR and CDR2 FQNEAQ (reference sequence). The CDR3 region has the DNA TGTGCCAGCAGCTCAGGGGAGTTCCAAGAGACCCAGTACTTC. This codes for CASSSGEFQETQYF. Full variable domain (remainder filled in from reference TRBV7-9 and TRBJ2-5): DTGVSQNPRHKITKRGQNVTFRCDPISEHNRLYWYRQTLGQGPEFLTYFQNEAQLEKSRLLSDRFSAERPKGSFSTLEIQRTEQGDSAMYLCASSSGEFQETQYFGPGTRLLVL.

V is TRBV2 and J is TRBJ1-3, with a weak D call TRBD1 (5 bases). Germline V gene sequence: CDR1 SNHLY, CDR2 FYNNEI. This CDR3 contains 14 residues. V shed 6 bases and J shed 2 bases, with 11 bases lying between them. For the CDR3, the DNA is TGTGCCAGCAGCGAACGGGGCCCTGGAAACACCATATATTTT. This sequence encodes CASSERGPGNTIYF.

The gene calls are TRBV25-1 and TRBJ1-1; no definite D call. The CDR3 contains 13 residues. Germline-derived CDR1 and CDR2 are MGHDK and SYGVNS. Trimming removed 0 bases from V and 3 bases from J, with 5 bases in between. CDR3 sequence reads: CASSEYADTEAFF. In DNA form, the CDR3 reads TGTGCCAGCAGTGAATATGCCGACACTGAAGCTTTCTTT.

The genes are TRBV4-2 and TRBJ2-7; the D is unclear. V gave up 1 base and J gave up 0 bases, with 7 bases separating them. Germline assignment: CDR1 LGHNA and CDR2 YNFKEQ. The CDR3 totals 14 residues. CDR3 sequence (DNA): TGTGCCAGCAGCCAAGGTGACACCTCCTACGAGCAGTACTTC. Translated, it gives CASSQGDTSYEQYF.

The chain couples TRBV11-2 to TRBJ2-5; either TRBD1 or TRBD2 may supply D (6 bases each). The V and J ends lost 4 bases and 2 bases respectively, with 14 bases between them. The germline V gene encodes CDR1 SGHAT and CDR2 FQNNGV. The CDR3 length is 15 residues. The CDR3 DNA reads TGTGCCAGCAGCTATATTCAAGGGGGGCAAGAGACCCAGTACTTC. It is translated as CASSYIQGGQETQYF.

This chain joins TRBV27 and TRBJ2-7; D is uncertain. Germline V gene lookup returns CDR1 MNHEY and CDR2 SMNVEV (reference sequence). V lost 4 bases, J lost 2 bases, and 6 bases lay in between. This CDR3 region has 12 residues. The CDR3 sequence is CASSSRTYEQYF. DNA for the CDR3: TGTGCCAGCAGTTCGCGGACCTACGAGCAGTACTTC.

This clone was seen a few times. The V and J genes are TRBV15 and TRBJ2-1, with D perhaps being TRBD1 or TRBD2 (5 bases each). The CDR3 sequence is 17 residues long. Germline V gene data show CDR1 as LNHNV and CDR2 as YYDKDF (reference sequence). V was shortened by 1 base and J by 0 bases, with 13 bases between the two germline ends. This CDR3 is CATSRGGGGYSYNEQFF. DNA of the CDR3: TGTGCCACCAGCAGAGGGGGTGGGGGATACTCCTACAATGAGCAGTTCTTC.

The chain joins TRBV6-1 to TRBJ1-4; the D is unclear. Trimming took 6 bases from V and 8 from J, leaving 13 bases between them. This CDR3 has 13 residues. Per the germline V gene, CDR1 is MNHNS and CDR2 is SASEGT. The CDR3 is CASRAPPEEKLFF. The CDR3 coding sequence is TGTGCCAGCAGAGCCCCCCCCGAAGAAAAACTGTTTTTT.

This sequence joins TRBV7-2 and TRBJ2-7, with 9 bases lining up with TRBD2. The CDR3 has 14 residues. Germline CDR1 and CDR2: SGHTA and FQGNSA. Losses at the gene ends were 5 bases for V and 1 base for J; bases not matched to a gene: 3. CDR3 region: CASSRGLASYEQYF. Written as DNA, the CDR3 is TGTGCCAGCAGCCGCGGACTAGCGTCCTACGAGCAGTACTTC.

CDR3 in DNA: TGTGCCAGTAACAGGAGTCCGCAAGAGACCCAGTACTTC. Encoded protein: CASNRSPQETQYF. The chain uses TRBV2 and TRBJ2-5; TRBD1 might be the D (5 bases). Germline CDR1 and CDR2: SNHLY and FYNNEI. V was pared by 9 bases and J by 2 bases, with 13 bases between. The CDR3 contains 13 residues.

The chain recombines TRBV2 with TRBJ1-1; a possible D gene is TRBD1 (5 bases). V lost 3 bases, J lost 10 bases, and 12 bases lay in between. Per germline, CDR1 SNHLY and CDR2 FYNNEI. This CDR3 has 12 amino acids. CDR3 in DNA: TGTGCCAGCAGTGAGACAGCCACCAGAGCTTTCTTT. Protein product: CASSETATRAFF.

CDR3 coding DNA: TGCGCCAGCAGCCCTGGTTGGCTCATGAACACTGAAGCTTTCTTT. Translation gives CASSPGWLMNTEAFF. The chain uses TRBV5-1 and TRBJ1-1; D is undetermined. Germline V gives CDR1 SGHRS, CDR2 YFSETQ. Deletions cut 4 bases from V and 0 bases from J, with 13 bases between. The length of the CDR3 is 15 residues.